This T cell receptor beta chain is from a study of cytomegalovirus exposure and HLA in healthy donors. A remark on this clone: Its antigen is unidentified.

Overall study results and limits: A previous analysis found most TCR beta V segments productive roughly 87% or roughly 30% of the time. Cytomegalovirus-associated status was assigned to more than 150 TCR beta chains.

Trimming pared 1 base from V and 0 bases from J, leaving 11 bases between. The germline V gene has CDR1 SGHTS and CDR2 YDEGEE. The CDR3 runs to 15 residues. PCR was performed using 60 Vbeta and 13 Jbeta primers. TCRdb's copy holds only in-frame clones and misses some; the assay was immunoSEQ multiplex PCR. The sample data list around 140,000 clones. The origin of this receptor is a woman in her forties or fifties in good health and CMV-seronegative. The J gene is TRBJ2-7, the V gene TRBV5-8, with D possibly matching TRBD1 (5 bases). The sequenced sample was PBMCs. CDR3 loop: CASSLQPGNSYEQYF. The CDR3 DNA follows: TGTGCCAGCAGCTTGCAGCCAGGGAACTCCTACGAGCAGTACTTC.